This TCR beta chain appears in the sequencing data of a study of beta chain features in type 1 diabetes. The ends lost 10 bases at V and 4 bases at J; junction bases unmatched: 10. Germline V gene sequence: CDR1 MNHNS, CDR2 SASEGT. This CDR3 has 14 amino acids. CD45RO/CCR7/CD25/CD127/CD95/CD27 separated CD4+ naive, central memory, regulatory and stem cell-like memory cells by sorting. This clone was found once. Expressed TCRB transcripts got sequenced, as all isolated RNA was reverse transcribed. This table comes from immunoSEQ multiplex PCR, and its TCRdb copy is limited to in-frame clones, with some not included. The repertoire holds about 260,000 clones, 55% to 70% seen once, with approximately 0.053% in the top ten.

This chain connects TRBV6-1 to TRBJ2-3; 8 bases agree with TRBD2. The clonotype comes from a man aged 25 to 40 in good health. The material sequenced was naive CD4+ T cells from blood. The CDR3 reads CAIPFSGRADTQYF. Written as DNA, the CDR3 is TGTGCCATCCCTTTCAGCGGGAGAGCAGATACGCAGTATTTT.